This passage covers 26 T cell receptor beta chains from one sample sequenced in a study of monozygotic twins with inflammatory bowel disease. TCRdb re-called the 5' RACE reads and gives one entry per CDR3 protein, without DNA. Its clone listing holds hundreds of thousands of distinct CDR3 sequences. Specimen: blood. The receptor source for this set is a human donor with ulcerative colitis or Crohn's disease, or a healthy co-twin of an affected twin (not recorded which).

The J gene is TRBJ2-1, the V gene TRBV20-1; without DNA, the TCRdb call of TRBD1 cannot be checked. The length of the CDR3 is 14 residues. The V gene's germline CDR1 is DFQATT and CDR2 SNEGSKA (reference sequence). CDR3 in amino acids: CSTLPGGIYNEQFF.

The V gene is TRBV10-3, the J gene TRBJ1-2; TCRdb names TRBD1, which stays unverified in the absence of DNA. This CDR3 region has 15 residues. CDR1 and CDR2 (germline): ENHRY, SYGVKD. The chain's CDR3 is CAISESQGRGYGYTF.

The chain is built from TRBV11-2 and TRBJ1-2. This CDR3 has 11 amino acids. From germline, CDR1 is SGHAT and CDR2 FQNNGV. The CDR3 here is CASRRVWGYTF.

The chain couples TRBV29-1 to TRBJ2-7; the TCRdb call, TRBD1, lacks DNA for checking. The CDR3 consists of 15 residues. Germline loops: CDR1 SQVTM, CDR2 ANQGSEA. The CDR3 loop reads CSVKNPGGTSYEQYF.

The chain uses TRBV15 and TRBJ1-5; the D call from TCRdb, TRBD1, cannot be confirmed without DNA. CDR3 length: 15 amino acids. Germline loops: CDR1 LNHNV, CDR2 YYDKDF (reference sequence). Here the CDR3 reads CATSRVGQGNQPQHF.

J is TRBJ2-5 and V is TRBV28. Germline V lookup: CDR1 MDHEN, CDR2 SYDVKM. CDR3 length: 14 residues. The CDR3 protein is CASTATVDEETQYF.

This rearrangement joins TRBV7-2 to TRBJ2-5. The CDR3 sequence is 14 residues long. Germline CDR1 SGHTA, CDR2 FQGNSA. The chain's CDR3 is CASSFFGNQETQYF. The whole variable domain, remainder taken from reference TRBV7-2 and TRBJ2-5, is GAGVSQSPSNKVTEKGKDVELRCDPISGHTALYWYRQSLGQGLEFLIYFQGNSAPDKSGLPSDRFSAERTGGSVSTLTIQRTQQEDSAVYLCASSFFGNQETQYFGPGTRLLVL.

The chain has TRBV18 and TRBJ2-3; TCRdb designates TRBD1, a call that cannot be tested without DNA. Germline CDR1 reads KGHSH; CDR2 reads LQKENI. The CDR3 contains 13 residues. The CDR3 protein is CASLSRDGGTQYF.

This chain joins TRBV7-9 and TRBJ2-2; TCRdb picks TRBD2, but there is no DNA to check that call. The CDR3 totals 15 residues. Germline V lookup: CDR1 SEHNR, CDR2 FQNEAQ (reference sequence). CDR3: CASSLWRGSTGELFF.

V and J are TRBV20-1 and TRBJ2-1; TCRdb returns TRBD1, unconfirmable since there is no DNA. The germline CDR1 and CDR2 sequences are DFQATT and SNEGSKA (reference sequence). The CDR3 length is 12 residues. The CDR3 sequence: CSAIPRGNEQFF.

The rearrangement links TRBV7-2 to TRBJ1-2; the TCRdb D gene call, TRBD1, has no DNA to confirm it. Germline CDR1 and CDR2: SGHTA and FQGNSA. The CDR3 spans 14 residues. CDR3 residues: CASSLDGGTYGYTF.

The chain is built from TRBV20-1 and TRBJ2-1; TCRdb's D gene call, TRBD2, goes unchecked for lack of DNA. The CDR3 contains 15 residues. In germline, CDR1 is DFQATT, CDR2 SNEGSKA (reference sequence). The CDR3 protein is CSARLPAGGYNEQFF.

The chain combines TRBV18 with TRBJ2-5; the D call from TCRdb, TRBD2, cannot be confirmed without DNA. The CDR3 has 14 residues. Germline assignment: CDR1 KGHSH and CDR2 LQKENI. CDR3 residues: CASSLTPGRETQYF.

The V gene is TRBV5-1, the J gene TRBJ2-3; TCRdb names TRBD1, which stays unverified in the absence of DNA. Germline-derived CDR1 and CDR2 are SGHRS and YFSETQ. The CDR3 loop spans 14 amino acids. CDR3 sequence: CASSPGVTGDTQYF.

This chain links TRBV5-1 with TRBJ2-3; TCRdb calls TRBD2, which cannot be checked without DNA. This CDR3 comprises 15 residues. Germline V lookup: CDR1 SGHRS, CDR2 YFSETQ. This chain's CDR3 is CASTPAGLSTDTQYF.

The chain couples TRBV6-1 to TRBJ2-7; TCRdb's D gene call, TRBD2, goes unchecked for lack of DNA. CDR3 length: 17 amino acids. Germline CDR1 and CDR2: MNHNS and SASEGT. The CDR3 here is CASSRTSGRGSSNEQYF.

The gene calls are TRBV18 and TRBJ2-2; TCRdb's D call, TRBD1, is unchecked because there is no DNA. CDR1 is KGHSH, CDR2 LQKENI, per germline. The CDR3 length is 15 residues. This CDR3 is CASSQGAPNTGELFF.

The chain carries TRBV20-1 and TRBJ2-5; the D call from TCRdb, TRBD1, cannot be confirmed without DNA. This CDR3 has 15 amino acids. Germline V gene sequence: CDR1 DFQATT, CDR2 SNEGSKA (reference sequence). The CDR3 sequence is CSAPGTSRGQETQYF.

The chain employs TRBV9 and TRBJ2-5; no DNA is available, so the TRBD2 call from TCRdb remains unchecked. Germline V gives CDR1 SGDLS, CDR2 YYNGEE. CDR3 length equals 15 residues. The CDR3 here is CASSTRTTSGETQYF.

The rearrangement links TRBV4-3 to TRBJ1-6. The CDR3 spans 16 residues. Germline V gene data show CDR1 as LGHNA and CDR2 as YSLEER. The CDR3 sequence is CASSQDGRPFRSPLHF.

The chain employs TRBV15 and TRBJ2-7; TCRdb's D call of TRBD1 is untestable without DNA. In germline, CDR1 is LNHNV, CDR2 YYDKDF (reference sequence). This CDR3 comprises 15 residues. The CDR3 is CATSRDSEWGREQYF.

CDR3 protein: CASSIAGPGTDTQYF. The chain links TRBV12-3 or TRBV12-4 to TRBJ2-3; TCRdb lists TRBD1, though no DNA is available to test this call. CDR3 length equals 15 residues.

The V gene is TRBV12-3 or TRBV12-4, the J gene TRBJ2-3; TCRdb's assignment of TRBD1 cannot be checked, as there is no DNA. The CDR3 has 14 amino acids. CDR3 amino acids: CASSRGHGTDTQYF.

The chain couples TRBV4-2 to TRBJ2-3; TCRdb's D call, TRBD2, is unchecked because there is no DNA. Germline V gene data show CDR1 as LGHNA and CDR2 as YNFKEQ. CDR3 size: 16 residues. The CDR3 loop is CASSQGLAGGPDTQYF.

The chain combines TRBV30 with TRBJ2-3; TCRdb's assignment of TRBD2 cannot be checked, as there is no DNA. The CDR3 runs 14 residues. Germline CDR1 GTSNPN, CDR2 SVGIG (reference sequence). This chain's CDR3 is CAWRLAGSTDTQYF.

The V and J genes are TRBV20-1 and TRBJ2-7. Germline values: CDR1 DFQATT, CDR2 SNEGSKA (reference sequence). CDR3 length: 13 amino acids. CDR3: CSARGLLAVEQYF.